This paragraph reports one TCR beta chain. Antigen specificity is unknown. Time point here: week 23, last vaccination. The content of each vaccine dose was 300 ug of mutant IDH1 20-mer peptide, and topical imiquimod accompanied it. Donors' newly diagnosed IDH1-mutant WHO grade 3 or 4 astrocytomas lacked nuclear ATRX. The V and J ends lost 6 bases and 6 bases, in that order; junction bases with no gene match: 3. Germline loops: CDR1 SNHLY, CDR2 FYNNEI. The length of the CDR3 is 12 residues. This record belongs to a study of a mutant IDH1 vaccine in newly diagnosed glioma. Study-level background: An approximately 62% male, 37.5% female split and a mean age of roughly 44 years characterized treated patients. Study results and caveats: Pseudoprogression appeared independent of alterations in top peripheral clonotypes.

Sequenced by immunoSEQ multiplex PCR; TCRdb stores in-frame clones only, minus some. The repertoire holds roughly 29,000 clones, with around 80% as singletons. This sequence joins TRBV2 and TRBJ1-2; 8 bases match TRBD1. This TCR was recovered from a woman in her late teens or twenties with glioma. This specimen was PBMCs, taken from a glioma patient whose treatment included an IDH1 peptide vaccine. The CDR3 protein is CASRGQGHGYTF. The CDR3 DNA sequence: TGTGCCAGCAGAGGACAGGGCCATGGCTACACCTTC.